This TCR delta chain was sequenced during a study of Vδ1+ human thymocytes. Study-wide results and limits: Highly polyclonal TRG and TRD repertoires with Gaussian CDR3 length distributions appeared in thymus.

The template was reverse-transcribed extracted RNA. CDR3 amplicons came from multiplex PCR with pooled V-gene forward and constant-region reverse primers. TCRdb used CATT to re-call clones from the multiplex PCR reads. The sample contains 45,000 to 75,000 delta-chain clones, about 16% of which appear only once. The length of the CDR3 is 21 residues. The V gene's germline CDR1 is TSWWSYY and CDR2 QGS. V shed 2 bases, J shed 3 bases, and the junction held 20 bases outside the gene matches. The sorted cells were CD3+ Vdelta1+ Vdelta2- thymocytes from alphabeta-depleted thymus. This clone was recorded a few times. Its antigen is as yet unknown.

The V gene is TRDV1, the J gene TRDJ1, with 11 nucleotides matching TRDD3. The sample was Vdelta1+ gamma-delta thymocytes from the thymus. Subset specified: FACS-sorted CD3+ TCRalphabeta- TCRVdelta1+ TCRVdelta2- thymocytes. This TCR came from a girl less than two years old who had congenital heart surgery. As DNA, the CDR3 is TGTGCTCTTGGGGAATTTTCCTCGTGGAACAGTGGGGGATACGTCCCCGATAAACTCATCTTT. Amino acids: CALGEFSSWNSGGYVPDKLIF.